Listed below are T cell receptor beta chains from one sample, sequenced in a study of PD-L1 blockade in urothelial cancer. Repertoires were generated with immunoSEQ multiplex PCR, while TCRdb's copy carries only in-frame clones and drops some. The sample has 100,000 to 150,000 clones, approximately 84% seen once. The sample was PBMCs, taken around atezolizumab (anti-PD-L1) treatment. These receptors were collected from a man aged 45-60 years with urothelial cancer. CDR3s include the opening cysteine and the closing phenylalanine or tryptophan.

J: TRBJ2-1
V: TRBV28
CDR3: CASSLAIHEQFF

J: TRBJ1-3
V: TRBV28
CDR3: CASSLMGGSGNTIYF

J: TRBJ2-2
V: TRBV5-1
CDR3: CASSSSPGYSGGTGELFF

J: TRBJ2-1
V: TRBV21-1
CDR3: CASSNRVKDRGRDEQFF

J: TRBJ2-2
V: TRBV7-8
CDR3: CASSFVFRAGELFF

J: TRBJ1-2
V: TRBV6-5
CDR3: CASRQGNYGYTF

J: TRBJ2-1
V: TRBV5-1
CDR3: CASRYQTSNEQFF

J: TRBJ1-6
V: TRBV28
CDR3: CASSLKGSPLHF

J: TRBJ1-2
V: TRBV27
CDR3: CASRGQGRAGGGYTF

J: TRBJ2-7
V: TRBV11-3
CDR3: CASSRTNDEQYF

J: TRBJ2-3
V: TRBV6-6
CDR3: CASSYGGGRTDTQYF

J: TRBJ2-7
V: TRBV28
CDR3: CASTPGEGRQYF

J: TRBJ2-7
V: TRBV6-1
CDR3: CASSPRGTLGQYF

J: TRBJ2-3
V: TRBV7-2
CDR3: CASSLVSGVSTDTQYF

J: TRBJ2-1
V: TRBV7-6
CDR3: CASSLAWTGQNEQFF

J: TRBJ2-3
V: TRBV5-6
CDR3: CASSAGLAGGDTQYF

J: TRBJ2-3
V: TRBV19
CDR3: CASRKLGTGTDTQYF

J: TRBJ2-2
V: TRBV5-5
CDR3: CASSPVGANTGELFF

J: TRBJ2-7
V: TRBV4-1
CDR3: CASSQSQGSEQYF

J: TRBJ2-3
V: TRBV4-1
CDR3: CASSQDVAGGGTDTQYF

J: TRBJ2-7
V: TRBV28
CDR3: CASSPGLALYEQYF

J: TRBJ2-5
V: TRBV9
CDR3: CASSGLAEETQYF

J: TRBJ1-2
V: TRBV7-9
CDR3: CASSQIGIQNYGYTF

J: TRBJ2-7
V: TRBV19
CDR3: CASSSRPDSNYEQYF

J: TRBJ1-1
V: TRBV11-3
CDR3: CASSARGTGRSTEAFF

J: TRBJ1-2
V: TRBV28
CDR3: CASSLHRSNYGYTF

J: TRBJ2-5
V: TRBV5-6
CDR3: CASSLRTNQETQYF

J: TRBJ1-1
V: TRBV28
CDR3: CASSLTVTEAFF

J: TRBJ1-5
V: TRBV7-9
CDR3: CASSRTGDNQPQHF

J: TRBJ2-7
V: TRBV6-6
CDR3: CASSGTSGGSYEQYF

J: TRBJ2-1
V: TRBV30
CDR3: CAWSVTLFGAGGDNEQFF

J: TRBJ2-5
V: TRBV18
CDR3: CASSPGRLETQYF

J: TRBJ1-1
V: TRBV10-1
CDR3: CASSETGTANTEAFF

J: TRBJ1-4
V: TRBV18
CDR3: CASSPPQGATNEKLFF

J: TRBJ2-1
V: TRBV5-1
CDR3: CASSLGTGGWEQFF

J: TRBJ1-5
V: TRBV28
CDR3: CASSSGGSNQPQHF